The 19 T cell receptor beta chains presented below share a single source sample, sequenced in a study of blood T cell repertoires in COVID-19. The assay was immunoSEQ multiplex PCR, and TCRdb's table has in-frame clones only and misses some. This sample yields fewer than 250,000 clones, of which 65% to 85% are seen a single time; around 5.5% belongs to the top ten. Sequenced material: peripheral blood. These receptors were taken from a human donor in a cohort sampled during active COVID-19.

The genes are TRBV29-1 and TRBJ2-4; TRBD1 matches 8 bases. Germline CDR1 SQVTM, CDR2 ANQGSEA. Losses at the gene ends were 5 bases for V and 9 bases for J; bases not matched to a gene: 3. The CDR3 is 11 amino acids. In nucleotides, the CDR3 is TGCAGCGTTCAAACAGGGGGCATTCAGTACTTC. This gives the protein CSVQTGGIQYF. The entire variable domain, with the rest obtained from reference TRBV29-1 and TRBJ2-4, is as follows: SAVISQKPSRDICQRGTSLTIQCQVDSQVTMMFWYRQQPGQSLTLIATANQGSEATYESGFVIDKFPISRPNLTFSTLTVSNMSPEDSSIYLCSVQTGGIQYFGAGTRLSVL.

The V and J genes are TRBV9 and TRBJ2-1, with TRBD1 as a possible D gene (6 bases). The CDR3 extends over 17 amino acids. Deletions cut 4 bases from V and 0 bases from J, with 17 bases between. From germline, CDR1 is SGDLS and CDR2 YYNGEE. CDR3 nucleotides: TGTGCCAGCAGCCCATTCGGTCAGGGGAGCTCCTACAATGAGCAGTTCTTC. Protein product: CASSPFGQGSSYNEQFF.

V and J are TRBV7-2 and TRBJ2-1; D is unclear. Germline CDR1 and CDR2: SGHTA and FQGNSA. The V end lost 1 base, the J end lost 4 bases, and 8 bases lay between the germline ends. CDR3 length equals 14 residues. CDR3 bases: TGTGCCAGCAGCTTAGGTAGCTATTACAATGAGCAGTTCTTC. It yields the protein CASSLGSYYNEQFF.

In DNA form, the CDR3 reads TGTGCCAGCACGGGATCTATGTACGAGCAGTACTTC. As protein: CASTGSMYEQYF. V and J are TRBV27 and TRBJ2-7; D possibly corresponds to TRBD2 (5 bases). The CDR3 contains 12 residues. Germline CDR1 is MNHEY and CDR2 is SMNVEV (reference sequence). V shed 7 bases and J shed 4 bases, with 11 bases lying between them.

The rearrangement joins TRBV5-8 to TRBJ1-4; weak D call: TRBD1 (5 bases). CDR1 and CDR2 (germline): SGHTS, YDEGEE. The ends were cut back, 4 bases at V and 0 bases at J, with 13 bases in the middle. The CDR3 loop spans 16 amino acids. CDR3 sequence reads: CASSPTVVATNEKLFF. In nucleotides, the CDR3 is TGTGCCAGCAGCCCGACAGTAGTTGCAACTAATGAAAAACTGTTTTTT.

The V and J genes are TRBV3-1 (or the pseudogene TRBV3-2) and TRBJ2-2, with 11 bases lining up with TRBD2. The germline gives CDR1 LGHDT, CDR2 YNNKEL (reference sequence). The CDR3 has 15 amino acids. Trimming took 6 bases from V and 4 from J; bases not matched to a gene: 4. CDR3 residues: CASSPGLAATGELFF. Written as DNA, the CDR3 is TGTGCCAGCAGTCCGGGACTAGCGGCCACCGGGGAGCTGTTTTTT.

The sample holds one count of this clone. V gene TRBV27 combines with J gene TRBJ1-2; D unclear. This CDR3 has 15 amino acids. The V end lost 0 bases, the J end lost 5 bases, and 13 bases lay between the germline ends. Germline V gene sequence: CDR1 MNHEY, CDR2 SMNVEV (reference sequence). The CDR3 nucleotides read TGTGCCAGCAGTTTATCGAGATTGGGGAGGTATGGCTACACCTTC. It is translated as CASSLSRLGRYGYTF.

This clone occurred once. At the DNA level, this CDR3 is encoded by other sequences in the same sample as well. The chain carries TRBV30 and TRBJ1-2; D not resolved. Per germline, CDR1 GTSNPN and CDR2 SVGIG (reference sequence). The CDR3 is 11 amino acids. The V gene lost 0 bases and the J gene lost 7 bases, with 6 bases spanning the gap. The CDR3 DNA reads TGTGCCTGGAGTGTACTTGGTGGCTACACCTTC. As protein: CAWSVLGGYTF.

The chain recombines TRBV18 with TRBJ1-1; 7 nucleotides agree with TRBD1. The V gene's germline CDR1 is KGHSH and CDR2 LQKENI. Unmatched junction bases numbered 4, after V lost 2 bases and J lost 4 bases. The CDR3 extends over 14 amino acids. DNA for the CDR3: TGTGCCAGCTCACCAACAGGGGAAGGCACTGAAGCTTTCTTT. It codes for CASSPTGEGTEAFF.

The genes are TRBV4-2 and TRBJ2-1; TRBD2 agrees at 8 bases. J lost 10 bases, V lost 1 base, and 12 bases had no gene match. The CDR3 contains 16 residues. CDR1 and CDR2 from the germline V gene are LGHNA and YNFKEQ. CDR3: CASSQGSSGGSKEQFF. The CDR3 DNA sequence: TGTGCCAGCAGCCAAGGGTCTTCGGGAGGGTCTAAGGAGCAGTTCTTC.

The chain carries TRBV28 and TRBJ2-7; D is perhaps TRBD1 (6 bases). The CDR3 length is 14 residues. Trimming left V 6 bases short and J 2 bases short, with 14 bases between. Germline V gives CDR1 MDHEN, CDR2 SYDVKM. The DNA of the CDR3 is TGTGCCAGCAGCCCGGGACAAGCCACCTACGAGCAGTACTTC. Translation gives CASSPGQATYEQYF. The entire variable domain, with the rest obtained from reference TRBV28 and TRBJ2-7, is as follows: DVKVTQSSRYLVKRTGEKVFLECVQDMDHENMFWYRQDPGLGLRLIYFSYDVKMKEKGDIPEGYSVSREKKERFSLILESASTNQTSMYLCASSPGQATYEQYFGPGTRLTVT.

This clone has only a few counts. The gene calls are TRBV5-6 and TRBJ1-1; D is undetermined. Germline V gene lookup returns CDR1 SGHDT and CDR2 YYEEEE. The length of the CDR3 is 13 residues. V was pared by 4 bases and J by 1 base, with 8 bases between. The CDR3 here is CASSSTQNTEAFF. CDR3 bases: TGTGCCAGCAGCAGTACACAGAACACTGAAGCTTTCTTT.

The gene calls are TRBV3-1 (or the pseudogene TRBV3-2) and TRBJ2-5; 9 bases line up with TRBD1. Losses at the gene ends were 4 bases for V and 4 bases for J; bases not matched to a gene: 7. CDR3 length: 15 amino acids. Germline V gene data show CDR1 as LGHDT and CDR2 as YNNKEL (reference sequence). Written as DNA, the CDR3 is TGTGCCAGCAGCCGGGGGGACAGGGTTCTAGAGACCCAGTACTTC. Amino acids: CASSRGDRVLETQYF.

This rearrangement joins TRBV7-9 to TRBJ2-2, with TRBD2 identical over 8 bases. J gave up 6 bases and V 4 bases, and 4 bases lay outside the gene matches. Germline V gene data show CDR1 as SEHNR and CDR2 as FQNEAQ (reference sequence). CDR3 length: 14 residues. CDR3 nucleotides: TGTGCCAGCAGCTCCTCGGGAGGGGCCGGGGAGCTGTTTTTT. Translating gives CASSSSGGAGELFF.

V gene TRBV24-1 combines with J gene TRBJ2-1, with a possible D match to TRBD2 (6 bases). Germline V gene data show CDR1 as KGHDR and CDR2 as SFDVKD. V lost 4 bases and J lost 0, with 15 bases in between. This CDR3 spans 17 amino acids. CDR3 in DNA: TGTGCCACCAGTGAGCCATACGCGGGGAGCTCCTACAATGAGCAGTTCTTC. Encoded protein: CATSEPYAGSSYNEQFF.

The genes are TRBV9 and TRBJ1-6; 10 bases fit TRBD1. This CDR3 has 15 residues. Germline CDR1 and CDR2: SGDLS and YYNGEE. Germline trimming cut 3 bases from V and 10 bases from J; bases unmatched to any gene: 7. This chain's CDR3 is CASSGGTGDGSPLHF. In nucleotides, the CDR3 is TGTGCCAGCAGCGGAGGGACAGGGGACGGATCACCCCTCCACTTT.

V and J are TRBV5-1 and TRBJ2-7; D perhaps matches TRBD2 (5 bases). The V and J ends lost 2 bases and 3 bases respectively, with 9 bases between them. The germline V gene encodes CDR1 SGHRS and CDR2 YFSETQ. The CDR3 is 13 residues long. The CDR3 is CASSLTGDYEQYF. CDR3 nucleotide sequence: TGCGCCAGCAGCTTAACCGGGGACTACGAGCAGTACTTC.

The chain carries TRBV28 and TRBJ1-1; a possible D gene is TRBD1 (6 bases). The germline V gene encodes CDR1 MDHEN and CDR2 SYDVKM. The CDR3 is 16 residues long. V was cut by 3 bases and J by 3 bases, with 17 bases left in between. The CDR3 DNA is TGTGCCAGCAGTTTGCTACAGGGAGGGCTTTACACTGAAGCTTTCTTT. It translates to CASSLLQGGLYTEAFF.

The J gene is TRBJ2-2, the V gene TRBV10-3; TRBD2 agrees at 11 bases. With 0 bases clipped from V and 1 base from J, the junction kept 4 bases outside the gene matches. CDR1 is ENHRY and CDR2 is SYGVKD in the germline V gene. The CDR3 is made up of 18 amino acids. Here the CDR3 DNA reads TGTGCCATCAGTGAGTCCAAAGGACTAGCGGGGAACACCGGGGAGCTGTTTTTT. This gives the protein CAISESKGLAGNTGELFF.